This TCR beta chain is from a study of blood T cell repertoires in COVID-19. Overall study: COVID-19 samples from acute and convalescent phases originated in the United States, Italy and Spain. In each case, the material was cDNA or gDNA derived from T cells, B-cell-depleted T cells, or PBMCs.

Patients of the Seattle cohort, enrolled during active infection, were followed longitudinally. In the original workflow: It was from reference gene primer amplification that nucleated cell counts were estimated. Clones were sequenced by immunoSEQ multiplex PCR, and TCRdb holds only the in-frame ones, with some missing. V and J calls and clone size are copied from that table; D and trimming were computed from the DNA. The sample includes more than 200,000 clones, 70% to 90% of them seen just once. Trimming took 4 bases from V and 3 from J; bases not matched to a gene: 7. The CDR3 has 15 amino acids. CDR1 and CDR2 (germline): SGHNT, YYREEE (reference sequence).

Material: peripheral blood. This sequence joins TRBV5-4 and TRBJ2-7, with 10 bases aligning to TRBD2. The sequence derives from a woman younger than 45 with COVID-19, enrolled during active disease. Here the CDR3 DNA reads TGTGCCAGCAGCGCCTCGGGACTAGCGAACTACGAGCAGTACTTC. Its protein product is CASSASGLANYEQYF.